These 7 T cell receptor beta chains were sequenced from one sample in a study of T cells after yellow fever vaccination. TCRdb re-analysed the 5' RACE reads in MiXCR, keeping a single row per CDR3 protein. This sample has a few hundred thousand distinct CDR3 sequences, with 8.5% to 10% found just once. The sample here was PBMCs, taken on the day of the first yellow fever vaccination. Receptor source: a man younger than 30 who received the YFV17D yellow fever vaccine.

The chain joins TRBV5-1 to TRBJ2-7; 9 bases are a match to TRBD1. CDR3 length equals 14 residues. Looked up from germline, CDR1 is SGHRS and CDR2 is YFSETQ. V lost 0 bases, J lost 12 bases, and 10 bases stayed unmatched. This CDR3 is CASSLEPTGGLSYV. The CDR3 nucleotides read TGCGCCAGCAGCTTGGAACCTACAGGGGGCTTGTCGTACGTC.

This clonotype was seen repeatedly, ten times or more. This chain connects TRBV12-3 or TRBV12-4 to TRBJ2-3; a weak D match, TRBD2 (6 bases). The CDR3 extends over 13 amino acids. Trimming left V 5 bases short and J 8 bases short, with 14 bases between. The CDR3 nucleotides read TGTGCCAGCAGTCTGACTAGGGCGGGTACGCAGTATTTT. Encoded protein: CASSLTRAGTQYF.

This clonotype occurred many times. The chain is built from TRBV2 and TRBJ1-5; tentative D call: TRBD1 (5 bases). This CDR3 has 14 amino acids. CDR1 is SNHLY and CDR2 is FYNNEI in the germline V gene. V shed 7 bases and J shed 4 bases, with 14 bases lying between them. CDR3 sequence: CASTVRGSNQPQHF. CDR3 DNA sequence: TGTGCCAGCACGGTTAGGGGCTCTAATCAGCCCCAGCATTTT.

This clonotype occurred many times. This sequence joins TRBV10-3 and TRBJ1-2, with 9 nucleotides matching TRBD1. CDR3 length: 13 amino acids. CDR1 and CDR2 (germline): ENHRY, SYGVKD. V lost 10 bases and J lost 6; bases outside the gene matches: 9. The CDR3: CATHRDRVDGYTF. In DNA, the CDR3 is TGTGCCACCCACCGGGACAGGGTCGATGGCTACACCTTC.

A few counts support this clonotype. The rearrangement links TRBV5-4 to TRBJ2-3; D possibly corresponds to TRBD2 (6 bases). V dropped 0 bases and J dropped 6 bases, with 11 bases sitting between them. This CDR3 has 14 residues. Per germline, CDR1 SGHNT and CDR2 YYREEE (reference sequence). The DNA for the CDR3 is TGTGCCAGCAGCTTGGTCGGGGGTCAGGATACGCAGTATTTT. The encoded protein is CASSLVGGQDTQYF.

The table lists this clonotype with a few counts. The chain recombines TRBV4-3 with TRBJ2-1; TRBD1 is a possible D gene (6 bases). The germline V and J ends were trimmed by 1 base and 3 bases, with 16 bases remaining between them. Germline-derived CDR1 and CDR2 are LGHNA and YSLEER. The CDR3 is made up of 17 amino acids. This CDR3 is CASSQVAGQTYYNEQFF. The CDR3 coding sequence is TGCGCCAGCAGCCAAGTCGCAGGACAGACCTACTACAATGAGCAGTTCTTC.

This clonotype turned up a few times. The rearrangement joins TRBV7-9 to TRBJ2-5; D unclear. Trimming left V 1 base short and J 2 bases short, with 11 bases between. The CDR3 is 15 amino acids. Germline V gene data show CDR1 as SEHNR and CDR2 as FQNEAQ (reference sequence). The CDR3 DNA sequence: TGTGCCAGCAGCTTAGGACGATGGCAGCAAGAGACCCAGTACTTC. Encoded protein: CASSLGRWQQETQYF.